A selection of T cell receptor beta chains follows, all from one sample in a study of response to subunit inactivated influenza vaccine. TCRdb independently ran MiXCR on the RT-PCR reads; one entry per CDR3 protein. The repertoire holds roughly 780,000 distinct CDR3 sequences, about 18% seen once, with 11% in the top ten. The starting material was PBMCs from blood, obtained more than 4 days after vaccination. Every receptor here comes from a man aged 50 to 60 who received an inactivated influenza vaccine. Each CDR3 is given without its conserved first and last residue. The order of the fields is CDR3 length, V gene, clone size, J gene, CDR3 protein. Rows give clone size only sometimes, using once, few, many, or a class for an expanded clone.

>13|TRBV12-3/TRBV12-4|NA|TRBJ1-5
ASSLPRFQMEPQH
>14|TRBV20-1|NA|TRBJ1-1
SAQKRPGTGNTEAF
>8|TRBV20-1|many|TRBJ2-1
SARVGFEF
>12|TRBV18|NA|TRBJ2-7
ASSSTRGTYEQY
>14|TRBV28|few|TRBJ2-1
ASSFPTGTDNNEQF
>13|TRBV6-5|few|TRBJ2-3
ASSYDGGVTDTQY
>13|TRBV5-1|few|TRBJ2-3
ASSLGGSGTDTQY
>10|TRBV5-6|NA|TRBJ1-2
ASSLMEGGYT
>14|TRBV10-3|few|TRBJ1-6
AISEEVLQYNSPLH
>11|TRBV4-3|few|TRBJ2-7
ASSQERSYEQY
>13|TRBV9|few|TRBJ2-1
ASSVALRAYNEQF
>13|TRBV7-2|few|TRBJ2-6
ASSLTGIRANVLT
>16|TRBV7-7|NA|TRBJ2-1
ASSQDMGLAGSYNEQF
>15|TRBV20-1|NA|TRBJ2-1
SARDGAGGAWYNEQF
>14|TRBV20-1|NA|TRBJ1-2
SARDFRTGGSGGYT
>14|TRBV20-1|NA|TRBJ1-4
SASSPPGHPNEKLF
>10|TRBV15|NA|TRBJ2-3
ATSVRTDTQY
>10|TRBV6-5|NA|TRBJ2-5
ASGSGGETQY
>14|TRBV21-1|NA|TRBJ2-3
ASSKVNHGGTDTQY
>12|TRBV20-1|few|TRBJ2-7
SARRDSSSYEQY
>15|TRBV28|few|TRBJ2-6
ASSQTSGSSGANVLT
>13|TRBV10-2|few|TRBJ2-2
ASSEAGANTGELF
>13|TRBV12-3/TRBV12-4|NA|TRBJ2-1
ASSLQGGGSNEQF
>17|TRBV20-1|NA|TRBJ2-5
SARKAGSGRAFYQETQY
>13|TRBV4-1|NA|TRBJ2-1
ASSPLAAHNNEQF
>12|TRBV20-1|NA|TRBJ2-3
SAKLAGGPGTQY
>11|TRBV28|many|TRBJ2-5
ASSLRQQETQY
>12|TRBV5-1|many|TRBJ2-1
ASSFGTGYAEQF
>14|TRBV3-1|NA|TRBJ2-1
ASSDRGGQYYNEQF
>13|TRBV29-1|few|TRBJ2-5
SVRRGTVSSETQY
>11|TRBV25-1|NA|TRBJ1-2
ASSEWGVRGYN
>10|TRBV20-1|many|TRBJ2-7
SAGGSSYEQY
>13|TRBV3-1|few|TRBJ1-6
ASSQGTEYNSPLH
>12|TRBV20-1|few|TRBJ2-1
SASRLAFYNEQF
>10|TRBV20-1|NA|TRBJ2-1
AGLAGNNEQF
>14|TRBV4-3|few|TRBJ2-7
ASSREGTQGSYEQY
>17|TRBV5-6|NA|TRBJ2-4
ASSGQGARGLIAKNIQY
>14|TRBV5-1|many|TRBJ2-1
ASSLEGGGAYNEQF
>13|TRBV20-1|few|TRBJ2-1
SARDLGKEVNEQF
>12|TRBV6-4|few|TRBJ1-2
ASRPQEGAYGYT
>11|TRBV12-5|few|TRBJ1-1
ASGLGLNTEAF
>12|TRBV10-2|few|TRBJ2-1
ASSESVRGNEQF
>13|TRBV20-1|NA|TRBJ2-3
SAIRTGGLGDTQY
>13|TRBV4-2|few|TRBJ2-3
ASSQLGGSTDTQY
>16|TRBV11-2|NA|TRBJ2-4
ASSLGNVAELAKNIQY
>13|TRBV4-3|few|TRBJ2-1
ASSQEWGSYNEQF
>14|TRBV5-6|many|TRBJ2-1
ASSLVIGSSYNEQF
>11|TRBV7-6|NA|TRBJ2-5
ASSRDRLETQY
>15|TRBV4-3|NA|TRBJ2-1
ASSQDVSSGRPNEQF
>13|TRBV20-1|NA|TRBJ2-5
SARGAGGPVKTQY
>13|TRBV12-3/TRBV12-4|many|TRBJ2-3
ASSLARTSTDTQY
>13|TRBV20-1|NA|TRBJ1-1
SARRSQGVSDRAF
>12|TRBV7-8|NA|TRBJ2-7
ASSLGGFDYEQY